The 15 T cell receptor beta chains listed next were all sequenced from one sample in a study of blood T cell repertoires in COVID-19. Measured with immunoSEQ multiplex PCR; TCRdb has only the in-frame clones, and not every one. The sample includes a few hundred thousand clones, 85% to 90% of them seen just once. Sequencing was carried out using PBMCs or T cells enriched from blood (not recorded which). The receptor set was obtained from a woman younger than 30 in a cohort exposed to, infected with or recovered from COVID-19 (not recorded which).

J is TRBJ1-5 and V is TRBV7-2, with TRBD1 as a possible D gene (6 bases). The CDR3 is 19 residues long. From germline, CDR1 is SGHTA and CDR2 FQGNSA. V shed 2 bases and J shed 4 bases, with 24 bases lying between them. CDR3: CASSLTPFRQVRLNQPQHF. DNA of the CDR3: TGTGCCAGCAGCTTAACCCCCTTCAGACAGGTCCGCCTAAATCAGCCCCAGCATTTT.

J is TRBJ1-2 and V is TRBV2; possibly TRBD1 for D (6 bases). CDR3 length equals 13 residues. Deletions cut 3 bases from V and 8 bases from J, with 13 bases between. In germline, CDR1 is SNHLY, CDR2 FYNNEI. CDR3 region: CASSDPGESGYTF. The CDR3 region has the DNA TGTGCCAGCAGTGATCCAGGGGAGAGCGGCTACACCTTC.

The J gene is TRBJ2-2, the V gene TRBV5-4; the D gene is possibly TRBD2 (6 bases). The CDR3 has 15 residues. The germline V gene has CDR1 SGHNT and CDR2 YYREEE (reference sequence). V lost 5 bases and J 2 bases, leaving 13 bases between the germline ends. The CDR3 protein is CASSIPGLNTGELFF. The CDR3 region has the DNA TGTGCCAGCAGTATACCGGGACTTAACACCGGGGAGCTGTTTTTT.

This chain joins TRBV7-2 and TRBJ2-7; 12 bases are a match to TRBD1. The CDR3 covers 18 residues. Germline V gives CDR1 SGHTA, CDR2 FQGNSA. J gave up 0 bases and V 1 base, and 7 bases lay outside the gene matches. The CDR3 DNA sequence: TGTGCCAGCAGCTTAGGGGGACAGGGGGCTGCTAGCTCCTACGAGCAGTACTTC. Translating gives CASSLGGQGAASSYEQYF.

This chain uses TRBV7-6 with TRBJ2-1; D might be TRBD1 (5 bases). The CDR3 has 18 amino acids. V was pared by 5 bases and J by 4 bases, with 24 bases between. The V gene's germline CDR1 is SGHVS and CDR2 FNYEAQ. The CDR3 loop reads CASSPRPVGRASYNEQFF. Here the CDR3 DNA reads TGTGCCAGCAGCCCGCGCCCTGTGGGCAGGGCTAGTTACAATGAGCAGTTCTTC.

Turning to this clone: The sample holds other DNA sequences that translate to the same CDR3. DNA of the CDR3: TGTGCCAGCAGCTTAGGATCAGAAGAGACCCAGTACTTC. Translated, it gives CASSLGSEETQYF. The genes are TRBV13 and TRBJ2-5; D remains unclear. Germline values: CDR1 PRHDT, CDR2 FYEKMQ (reference sequence). Trimming cost V 0 bases and J 3 bases, with 5 bases left between them. The CDR3 sequence is 13 residues long.

J is TRBJ2-7 and V is TRBV4-2; 7 nucleotides agree with TRBD2. Germline lookup yields CDR1 LGHNA and CDR2 YNFKEQ. The V gene end was trimmed by 1 base and the J gene end by 6 bases; junction bases not matched to a gene: 9. CDR3 length: 15 amino acids. The CDR3 region has the DNA TGTGCCAGCAGCCAAGGAGCCAGCGGGGAGTCCGAGCAGTACTTC. This gives the protein CASSQGASGESEQYF.

The V and J genes are TRBV2 and TRBJ2-3; a weak D match, TRBD1 (6 bases). V was pared by 6 bases and J by 0 bases, with 7 bases between. The length of the CDR3 is 13 residues. Germline V gene sequence: CDR1 SNHLY, CDR2 FYNNEI. The CDR3 sequence is CASRRGSTDTQYF. In DNA, the CDR3 is TGTGCCAGCAGAAGGGGGAGCACAGATACGCAGTATTTT.

CDR3 in amino acids: CASSLNPFYEQYF. The CDR3, as DNA: TGCGCCAGCAGCTTAAATCCATTTTACGAGCAGTACTTC. The chain employs TRBV5-1 and TRBJ2-7; unclear D gene. The ends were cut back, 2 bases at V and 4 bases at J, with 10 bases in the middle. CDR1 and CDR2 from the germline V gene are SGHRS and YFSETQ. CDR3 size: 13 residues.

The V call is TRBV5-4, the J call TRBJ1-1, with D perhaps matching TRBD1 (5 bases). This CDR3 contains 14 residues. V was cut by 3 bases and J by 0 bases, with 9 bases left in between. Germline V gene sequence: CDR1 SGHNT, CDR2 YYREEE (reference sequence). The CDR3 nucleotides are TGTGCCAGCAGCTGGGAGGGGCTGAACACTGAAGCTTTCTTT. This translates into CASSWEGLNTEAFF. The full variable domain, its missing parts supplied by reference TRBV5-4 and TRBJ1-1, is ETGVTQSPTHLIKTRGQQVTLRCSSQSGHNTVSWYQQALGQGPQFIFQYYREEENGRGNFPPRFSGLQFPNYSSELNVNALELDDSALYLCASSWEGLNTEAFFGQGTRLTVV.

This clone was seen a single time. This chain connects TRBV29-1 to TRBJ2-1; TRBD1 matches at 10 bases. This CDR3 is built from 17 residues. The V segment lost 0 bases and the J segment 1 base; nucleotides outside the gene matches: 6. CDR1 is SQVTM and CDR2 is ANQGSEA in the germline V gene. DNA for the CDR3: TGCAGCGTTGAAGATGAACGGACAGGGGGGTCCTACAATGAGCAGTTCTTC. Translated: CSVEDERTGGSYNEQFF.

V gene TRBV5-1 combines with J gene TRBJ1-4, with D possibly TRBD1 on 5 matching bases. Germline assignment: CDR1 SGHRS and CDR2 YFSETQ. The CDR3 sequence is 15 residues long. The V and J ends lost 4 bases and 8 bases respectively, with 18 bases between them. The CDR3 spells CASSDGVRGGEKLFF. As DNA, the CDR3 is TGCGCCAGCAGCGATGGGGTAAGGGGCGGAGAAAAACTGTTTTTT.

The chain recombines TRBV19 with TRBJ1-5; D gene unclear. This CDR3 contains 14 residues. The V end was cut by 7 bases, the J end by 6 bases, with 16 bases between. CDR1 is LNHDA, CDR2 SQIVND, per germline (reference sequence). The CDR3 DNA follows: TGTGCCAGTAACCCCGGGATATCGAGTCAGCCCCAGCATTTT. Its translation is CASNPGISSQPQHF.

The genes are TRBV18 and TRBJ1-1; D unclear. This CDR3 spans 12 amino acids. Germline V lookup: CDR1 KGHSH, CDR2 LQKENI. V was cut by 3 bases and J by 3 bases, with 5 bases left in between. The CDR3 coding sequence is TGTGCCAGCTCACCCGGGTACACTGAAGCTTTCTTT. It translates to CASSPGYTEAFF.

J is TRBJ2-3 and V is TRBV7-3, with D perhaps TRBD2 (6 bases). Germline V CDR1 and CDR2: SGHTA, FQGTGA. The germline V and J ends were trimmed by 6 bases and 3 bases, with 10 bases remaining between them. This CDR3 region has 13 residues. CDR3 amino acids: CASSRDLTDTQYF. CDR3 DNA: TGTGCCAGCAGTAGGGACTTAACAGATACGCAGTATTTT. The variable domain in full, with the rest retrieved from reference TRBV7-3 and TRBJ2-3, is GAGVSQTPSNKVTEKGKYVELRCDPISGHTALYWYRQSLGQGPEFLIYFQGTGAADDSGLPNDRFFAVRPEGSVSTLKIQRTERGDSAVYLCASSRDLTDTQYFGPGTRLTVL.